This entry lists 20 T cell receptor beta chains sequenced from one sample in a study of T-cell reconstitution after alpha-beta-depleted transplantation in children. Unique molecular identifiers were used in preparing the TCRbeta library. Each CDR3 protein is one row after TCRdb ran MiXCR on the PCR reads. The table shows some 200,000 distinct CDR3 sequences, with under 13% occurring only once. The sequencing used PBMCs, collected before TCRalphabeta/CD19-depleted stem cell transplant. Every receptor here comes from a child under two years old with acute myeloid leukemia, due to receive a stem cell transplant.

This clonotype was seen ten or more times. The chain is built from TRBV12-3 or TRBV12-4 and TRBJ2-1; tentatively, D is TRBD2 (6 bases). This CDR3 has 14 amino acids. Trimming cost V 6 bases and J 10 bases, with 19 bases left between them. The CDR3, as DNA: TGTGCCAGCAGCCAACCGGGACTCCCCCCCGAGCAGTTCTTC. Residues: CASSQPGLPPEQFF.

This clonotype was counted ten times or more. The chain recombines TRBV5-5 with TRBJ2-7; tentatively, D is TRBD1 (6 bases). Germline V gene sequence: CDR1 SGHKS, CDR2 YYEKEE (reference sequence). The CDR3 length is 15 residues. Trimming stripped 0 bases from V and 3 bases from J, with 13 bases between. As DNA, the CDR3 is TGTGCCAGCAGCTTGGAGTGGACAGCCCTCTACGAGCAGTACTTC. This gives the protein CASSLEWTALYEQYF.

This clonotype was recorded many times. The rearrangement uses TRBV18 and TRBJ1-1, with D unclear. The CDR3 extends over 11 amino acids. V lost 3 bases and J 4 bases, leaving 3 bases between the germline ends. The germline CDR1 and CDR2 sequences are KGHSH and LQKENI. The CDR3 nucleotides read TGTGCCAGCTCACCTAGCACTGAAGCTTTCTTT. This codes for CASSPSTEAFF.

This clonotype came up many times. The CDR3 sequence is CASSDGPTTPAFF. For the CDR3, the DNA is TGTGCCAGTAGTGACGGACCGACTACTCCAGCTTTCTTT. J is TRBJ1-1 and V is TRBV19; D uncertain. Germline lookup yields CDR1 LNHDA and CDR2 SQIVND (reference sequence). There are 13 residues in the CDR3. Trimming shortened V by 5 bases and J by 10 bases, and 17 bases separated the two germline ends. The whole variable domain, remainder taken from reference TRBV19 and TRBJ1-1, is DGGITQSPKYLFRKEGQNVTLSCEQNLNHDAMYWYRQDPGQGLRLIYYSQIVNDFQKGDIAEGYSVSREKKESFPLTVTSAQKNPTAFYLCASSDGPTTPAFFGQGTRLTVV.

This clonotype occurred many times. This chain uses TRBV12-3 or TRBV12-4 with TRBJ2-7; possible D gene TRBD2, 5 bases. CDR3 length: 17 residues. V was cut by 2 bases and J by 1 base, with 18 bases left in between. This CDR3 is CASSLQRETIPSYEQYF. The CDR3 region has the DNA TGTGCCAGCAGTTTACAGAGGGAGACGATACCTTCCTACGAGCAGTACTTC.

This clonotype came up many times. The V call is TRBV20-1, the J call TRBJ2-1; TRBD2 agrees at 10 bases. J lost 6 bases, V lost 0 bases, and 8 bases had no gene match. CDR3 length: 16 residues. CDR1 is DFQATT and CDR2 is SNEGSKA in the germline V gene (reference sequence). Here the CDR3 reads CSARDVGTSDLNEQFF. Written as DNA, the CDR3 is TGCAGTGCTAGAGACGTGGGGACTAGCGACCTCAATGAGCAGTTCTTC.

This clonotype was found a few times. This chain links TRBV19 with TRBJ1-2; D unclear. The germline gives CDR1 LNHDA, CDR2 SQIVND (reference sequence). V shed 5 bases and J shed 2 bases, with 6 bases lying between them. The CDR3 is made up of 12 amino acids. The CDR3 loop reads CASSWVNYGYTF. The CDR3 DNA is TGTGCCAGTAGTTGGGTAAACTATGGCTACACCTTC.

This clonotype was seen repeatedly, ten times or more. The CDR3 DNA follows: TGCGCCAGCAGCCAAGAGGTGTATTCCTACGAGCAGTACTTC. Amino acid sequence: CASSQEVYSYEQYF. The chain has TRBV4-1 and TRBJ2-7, with no clear D. Trimming pared 0 bases from V and 1 base from J, leaving 7 bases between. The CDR3 runs 14 residues. The germline V gene encodes CDR1 MGHRA and CDR2 YSYEKL.

At least ten counts were recorded for this clonotype. The CDR3 sequence is CASTGGLYTEAFF. The CDR3 DNA reads TGTGCCAGTACAGGGGGCCTCTACACTGAAGCTTTCTTT. The rearrangement links TRBV28 to TRBJ1-1, with TRBD1 matching over 9 bases. With 9 bases clipped from V and 3 bases from J, the junction kept 5 bases outside the gene matches. The CDR3 loop spans 13 amino acids. Germline V gene sequence: CDR1 MDHEN, CDR2 SYDVKM.

At least ten counts were recorded for this clonotype. The CDR3 DNA reads as TGTGCCAGCAGCAGCCTGACAGCCCTACCCAAGACCCAGTACTTC. As protein: CASSSLTALPKTQYF. The chain links TRBV21-1 to TRBJ2-5; TRBD1 is taken as the D call from the table, unchecked against the DNA. TRBV21-1 is flagged as a pseudogene. This CDR3 spans 15 amino acids.

The table lists this clonotype with many counts. J is TRBJ1-1 and V is TRBV7-9, with TRBD1 matching 10 bases. With V trimmed by 4 bases and J by 7 bases, 6 bases remained unmatched. CDR1 SEHNR and CDR2 FQNEAQ come from the germline V gene (reference sequence). The CDR3 spans 14 residues. The CDR3 spells CASSSGTGVIEAFF. The CDR3, as DNA: TGTGCCAGCAGCTCCGGGACAGGGGTAATTGAAGCTTTCTTT.

This clonotype occurred many times. The V call is TRBV6-5, the J call TRBJ1-1; a possible D gene is TRBD1 (5 bases). The CDR3 sequence is 15 residues long. Per germline, CDR1 MNHEY and CDR2 SVGAGI. V was shortened by 0 bases and J by 1 base, with 9 bases between the two germline ends. This CDR3 is CASSYSGVPNTEAFF. CDR3 nucleotide sequence: TGTGCCAGCAGTTACTCGGGGGTTCCGAACACTGAAGCTTTCTTT.

This clonotype was detected many times. The CDR3 here is CASSPQGLAGSYEQYF. As DNA, the CDR3 is TGTGCCAGCAGCCCCCAGGGACTAGCGGGTTCCTACGAGCAGTACTTC. The chain combines TRBV14 with TRBJ2-7; 12 positions match TRBD2. Germline CDR1 is SGHDN and CDR2 is FVKESK. The length of the CDR3 is 16 residues. V gave up 4 bases and J gave up 1 base; unmatched junction bases: 5.

This clonotype was seen repeatedly, ten times or more. This chain connects TRBV7-6 to TRBJ2-5; 9 bases line up with TRBD1. Germline V lookup: CDR1 SGHVS, CDR2 FNYEAQ. There are 14 residues in the CDR3. Trimming at V came to 3 bases and at J to 6 bases, leaving 5 bases not matched to a gene. The CDR3 DNA is TGTGCCAGCAGCTTCTCGGACAGGGGCAAGACCCAGTACTTC. It yields the protein CASSFSDRGKTQYF.

The V gene is TRBV12-3 or TRBV12-4, the J gene TRBJ2-1, with 11 positions matching TRBD1. The length of the CDR3 is 16 residues. The V gene end was trimmed by 4 bases and the J gene end by 6 bases; junction bases not matched to a gene: 8. CDR3 protein: CASSYLPGTGGNEQFF. The CDR3, as DNA: TGTGCCAGCAGTTACCTGCCCGGGACAGGGGGCAATGAGCAGTTCTTC.

This clonotype was detected many times. As DNA, the CDR3 is TGTGCCAGCAGTTCGGGGAAAGAGACCCAGTACTTC. Amino acid sequence: CASSSGKETQYF. This chain uses TRBV28 with TRBJ2-5; perhaps TRBD2 as D (5 bases). The germline V gene encodes CDR1 MDHEN and CDR2 SYDVKM. Trimming stripped 4 bases from V and 3 bases from J, with 6 bases between. The CDR3 consists of 12 residues.

This clonotype was seen just once. A much larger clone is a single base away; this may be a read error. This chain joins TRBV12-3 or TRBV12-4 and TRBJ2-3; unclear D gene. The CDR3 is made up of 14 amino acids. The V and J ends lost 5 bases and 0 bases respectively, with 9 bases between them. The chain's CDR3 is CASSPVGSTDTQYF. CDR3 DNA sequence: TGTGCCAGCAGTCCTGTGGGGAGCACAGATACGCAGTATTTT.

The chain couples TRBV5-8 to TRBJ1-5; possibly TRBD1 for D (6 bases). Trimming left V 4 bases short and J 7 bases short, with 21 bases between. CDR1 SGHTS and CDR2 YDEGEE come from the germline V gene. There are 16 residues in the CDR3. In nucleotides, the CDR3 is TGTGCCAGCAGCAACGCCGGGAGGGGGTATGAACAGCCCCAGCATTTT. Translation gives CASSNAGRGYEQPQHF.

This clonotype was seen more than once but under ten times. The genes are TRBV11-3 and TRBJ2-1, with 7 bases aligning to TRBD2. The germline CDR1 and CDR2 sequences are SGHNT and YENEEA. With 6 bases clipped from V and 9 bases from J, the junction kept 14 bases outside the gene matches. This CDR3 is built from 15 residues. The CDR3 is CASSQLASGGGEQFF. CDR3 coding DNA: TGTGCCAGCAGTCAACTAGCGTCCGGCGGGGGTGAGCAGTTCTTC.

The table lists this clonotype with many counts. CDR3 in amino acids: CASSLAAGGPDEQYF. In nucleotides, the CDR3 is TGTGCCAGCAGCTTAGCGGCGGGAGGGCCCGACGAGCAGTACTTC. This chain links TRBV7-9 with TRBJ2-7; 9 nucleotides agree with TRBD2. V trimming: 0 bases; J trimming: 5 bases; junction bases outside the gene matches: 5. This CDR3 is 15 amino acids long. CDR1 is SEHNR, CDR2 FQNEAQ, per germline (reference sequence).